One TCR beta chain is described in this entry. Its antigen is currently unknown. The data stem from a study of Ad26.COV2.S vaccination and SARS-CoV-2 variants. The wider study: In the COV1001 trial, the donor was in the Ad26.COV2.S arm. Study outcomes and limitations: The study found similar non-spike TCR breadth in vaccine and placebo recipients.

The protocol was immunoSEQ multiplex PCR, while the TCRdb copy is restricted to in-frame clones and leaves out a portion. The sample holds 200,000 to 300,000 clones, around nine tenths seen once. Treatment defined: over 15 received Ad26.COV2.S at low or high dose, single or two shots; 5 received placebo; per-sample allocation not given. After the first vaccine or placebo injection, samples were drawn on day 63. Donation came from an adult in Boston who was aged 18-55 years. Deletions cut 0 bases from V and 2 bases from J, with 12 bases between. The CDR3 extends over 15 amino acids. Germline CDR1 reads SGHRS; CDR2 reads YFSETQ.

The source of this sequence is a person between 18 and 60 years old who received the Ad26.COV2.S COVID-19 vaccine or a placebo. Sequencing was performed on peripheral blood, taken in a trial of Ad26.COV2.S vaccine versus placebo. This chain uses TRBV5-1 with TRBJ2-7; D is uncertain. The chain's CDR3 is CASSLADYSAYEQYF. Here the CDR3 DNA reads TGCGCCAGCAGCTTGGCCGATTACTCGGCCTACGAGCAGTACTTC.